This T cell receptor beta chain emerged from a study of regulatory T cells in long-lasting Graves disease. Germline loops: CDR1 GTSNPN, CDR2 SVGIG (reference sequence). V gave up 1 base and J gave up 5 bases, with 11 bases separating them. The CDR3 loop spans 14 amino acids. Noted time point: newly diagnosed GD, antithyroid drugs for less than 3 months. Extracted RNA from PBMCs served as the source of the TCR library. Worth noting for this clonotype: Its target is unknown. A much larger clonotype is one base distant, so this may be a read error.

Building the TCR beta libraries relied on iRepertoire HTBI primers, and CDR3 regions underwent Arm-PCR. Each CDR3 protein gets one entry after TCRdb re-called the multiplex PCR reads with MiXCR. The sample holds around 360,000 distinct CDR3 sequences, under 20% seen once. Findings and caveats of the study: Those with persistent disease had in common more public clonotypes (roughly 3,000) than new patients (approximately 970). Persistent disease showed a preference for TRBV28, TRBJ1-2 and TRBJ2-5. Less diverse TCR repertoires were seen in persistent Graves' patients than in newly diagnosed ones.

These data were also reused for a study on T cells in Graves' hyperthyroidism and ophthalmopathy. This second study notes: Blood also held most thyroid clonotypes expanded beyond 0.001.

The chain employs TRBV30 and TRBJ1-4; perhaps TRBD1 as D (5 bases). Sequencing was performed on peripheral blood mononuclear cells (PBMCs), taken at new diagnosis, from a patient treated with antithyroid drugs. The receptor was isolated from a woman aged 18-35 years with Graves disease. The CDR3 protein is CAWSAGAANEKLFF. CDR3 coding DNA: TGTGCCTGGAGTGCTGGGGCCGCGAATGAAAAACTGTTTTTT.